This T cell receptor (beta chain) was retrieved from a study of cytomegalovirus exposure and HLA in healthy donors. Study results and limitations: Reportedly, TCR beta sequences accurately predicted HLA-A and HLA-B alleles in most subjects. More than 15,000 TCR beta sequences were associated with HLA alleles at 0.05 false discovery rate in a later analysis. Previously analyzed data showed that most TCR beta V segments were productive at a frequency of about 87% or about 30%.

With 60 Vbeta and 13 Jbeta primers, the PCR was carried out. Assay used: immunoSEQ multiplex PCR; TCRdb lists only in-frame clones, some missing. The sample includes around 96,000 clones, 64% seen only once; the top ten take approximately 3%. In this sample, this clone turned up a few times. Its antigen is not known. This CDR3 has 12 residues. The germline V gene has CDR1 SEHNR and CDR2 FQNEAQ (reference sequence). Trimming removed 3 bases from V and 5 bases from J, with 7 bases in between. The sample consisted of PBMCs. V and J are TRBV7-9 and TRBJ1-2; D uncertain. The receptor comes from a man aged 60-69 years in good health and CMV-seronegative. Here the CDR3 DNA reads TGTGCCAGCAGCTTCGAACAGTATGGCTACACCTTC. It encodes CASSFEQYGYTF.